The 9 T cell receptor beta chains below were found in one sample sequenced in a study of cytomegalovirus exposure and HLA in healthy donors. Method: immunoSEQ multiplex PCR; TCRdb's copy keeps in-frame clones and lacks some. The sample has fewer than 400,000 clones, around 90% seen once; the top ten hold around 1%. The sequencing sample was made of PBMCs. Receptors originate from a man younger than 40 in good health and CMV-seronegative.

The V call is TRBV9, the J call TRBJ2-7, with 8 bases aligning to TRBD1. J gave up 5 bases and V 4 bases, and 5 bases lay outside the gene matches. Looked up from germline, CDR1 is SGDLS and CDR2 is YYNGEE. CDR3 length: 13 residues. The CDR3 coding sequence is TGTGCCAGCAGCCAGGGACAGGCTGACGAGCAGTACTTC. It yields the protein CASSQGQADEQYF.

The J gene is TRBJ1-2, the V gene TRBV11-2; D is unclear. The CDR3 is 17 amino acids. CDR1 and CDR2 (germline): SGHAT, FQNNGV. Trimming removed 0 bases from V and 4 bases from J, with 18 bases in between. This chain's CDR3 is CASSLDIVEGASYGYTF. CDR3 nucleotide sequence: TGTGCCAGCAGCTTAGATATCGTGGAGGGAGCAAGCTATGGCTACACCTTC.

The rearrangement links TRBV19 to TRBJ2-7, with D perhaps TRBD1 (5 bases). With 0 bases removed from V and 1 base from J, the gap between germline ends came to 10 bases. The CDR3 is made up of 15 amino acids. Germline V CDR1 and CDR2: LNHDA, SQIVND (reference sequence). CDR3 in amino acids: CASSIERGVSYEQYF. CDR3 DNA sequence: TGTGCCAGTAGTATAGAAAGGGGCGTATCCTACGAGCAGTACTTC.

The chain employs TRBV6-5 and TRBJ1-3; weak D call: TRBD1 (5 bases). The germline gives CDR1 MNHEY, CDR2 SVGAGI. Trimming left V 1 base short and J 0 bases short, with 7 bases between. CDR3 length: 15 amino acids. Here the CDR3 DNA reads TGTGCCAGCAGTTACTGGGGCATCTCTGGAAACACCATATATTTT. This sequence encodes CASSYWGISGNTIYF.

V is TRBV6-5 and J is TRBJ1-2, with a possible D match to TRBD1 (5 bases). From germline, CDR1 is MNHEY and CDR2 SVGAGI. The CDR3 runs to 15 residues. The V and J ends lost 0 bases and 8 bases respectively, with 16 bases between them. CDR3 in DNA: TGTGCCAGCAGTTACTCACTCGGACAAGACTCAGGCTACACCTTC. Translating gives CASSYSLGQDSGYTF.

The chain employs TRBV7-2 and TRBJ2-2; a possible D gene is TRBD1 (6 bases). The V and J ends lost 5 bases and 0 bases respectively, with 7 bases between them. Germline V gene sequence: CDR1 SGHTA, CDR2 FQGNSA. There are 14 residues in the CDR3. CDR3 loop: CASSRQANTGELFF. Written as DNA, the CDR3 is TGTGCCAGCAGCCGACAGGCGAACACCGGGGAGCTGTTTTTT.

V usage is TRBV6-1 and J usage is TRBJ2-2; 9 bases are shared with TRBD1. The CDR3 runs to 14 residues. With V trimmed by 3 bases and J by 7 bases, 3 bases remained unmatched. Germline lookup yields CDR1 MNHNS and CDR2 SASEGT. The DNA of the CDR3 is TGTGCCAGCAGTGATACAGGGGGCTTCGGGGAGCTGTTTTTT. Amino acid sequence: CASSDTGGFGELFF.

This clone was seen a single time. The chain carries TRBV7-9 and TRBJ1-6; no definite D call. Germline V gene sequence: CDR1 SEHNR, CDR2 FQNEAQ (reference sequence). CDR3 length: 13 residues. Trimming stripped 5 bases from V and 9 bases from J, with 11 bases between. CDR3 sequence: CASSLTWISPLHF. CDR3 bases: TGTGCCAGCAGCCTGACATGGATTTCACCCCTCCACTTT.

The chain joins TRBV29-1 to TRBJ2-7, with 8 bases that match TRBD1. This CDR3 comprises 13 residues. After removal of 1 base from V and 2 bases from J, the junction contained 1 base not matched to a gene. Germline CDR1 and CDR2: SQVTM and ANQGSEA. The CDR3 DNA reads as TGCAGCGTTGAAGTACAGGGGGCCTACGAGCAGTACTTC. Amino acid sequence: CSVEVQGAYEQYF.